Listed here are 19 T cell receptor beta chains from one sample, sequenced in a study of blood T cells in healthy people across ages. Next came a second PCR, run for roughly 6 to 11 cycles, which used a sample-barcoded 5' primer along with a J-beta primer mix. Using its own MiXCR run on the 5' RACE reads, TCRdb lists one record per CDR3 protein. The sample lists more than 800,000 distinct CDR3 sequences, more than 40% seen once, with about 19% in the top ten. Sample: blood. The origin of the receptors is a woman aged 55-75 years in good health.

This clonotype has just a few counts. The chain joins TRBV15 to TRBJ1-2; 8 bases fit TRBD1. CDR1 is LNHNV and CDR2 is YYDKDF in the germline V gene (reference sequence). There are 15 residues in the CDR3. The J segment lost 4 bases and the V segment lost 1 base, leaving 5 bases of the junction unmatched. The CDR3 DNA reads TGTGCCACCAGCAGAGTACAGGGGGGGAGCTATGGCTACACCTTC. Translating gives CATSRVQGGSYGYTF.

V usage is TRBV12-3 or TRBV12-4 and J usage is TRBJ1-2; possible D gene TRBD1, 6 bases. This CDR3 has 14 residues. V lost 3 bases, J lost 6 bases, and 14 bases lay in between. The CDR3 region has the DNA TGTGCCAGCAGTTTTATCGGGGGCGTTAATGGCTACACCTTC. Translation gives CASSFIGGVNGYTF.

The chain links TRBV27 to TRBJ2-7; no firm D call. CDR3 length equals 13 residues. The V end lost 5 bases, the J end lost 2 bases, and 10 bases lay between the germline ends. Germline V gene lookup returns CDR1 MNHEY and CDR2 SMNVEV (reference sequence). Here the CDR3 DNA reads TGTGCCAGCAGTGCACTCCATCCCTACGAGCAGTACTTC. It yields the protein CASSALHPYEQYF.

Regarding this clonotype: The junction departs from the called germline gene at one end, perhaps through a read error. V gene TRBV29-1 combines with J gene TRBJ2-6; perhaps TRBD1 as D (5 bases). The CDR3 has 16 residues. Looked up from germline, CDR1 is SQVTM and CDR2 is ANQGSEA. Written as DNA, the CDR3 is TGCAGCGTGGCTGGGTTTTCCCCCTCTGGGGCCAGCGTCCTGACTTTC. Its translation: CSVAGFSPSGASVLTF.

The chain has TRBV20-1 and TRBJ2-5; D is undetermined. Germline lookup yields CDR1 DFQATT and CDR2 SNEGSKA (reference sequence). The CDR3 sequence is 14 residues long. V was clipped by 5 bases and J by 0 bases, with 13 bases between them. CDR3 loop: CSAPHGAYQETQYF. The CDR3 DNA reads TGCAGTGCTCCCCACGGTGCGTACCAAGAGACCCAGTACTTC.

This clonotype has only a few counts. The rearrangement uses TRBV28 and TRBJ2-5; the D gene is possibly TRBD1 (6 bases). Trimming stripped 6 bases from V and 5 bases from J, with 13 bases between. The V gene's germline CDR1 is MDHEN and CDR2 SYDVKM. The CDR3 sequence is 13 residues long. CDR3 nucleotides: TGTGCCAGCAGGGCAGGGGTTACGGAGACCCAGTACTTC. The encoded protein is CASRAGVTETQYF.

The rearrangement uses TRBV11-2 and TRBJ2-1; the D is unclear. V was shortened by 1 base and J by 7 bases, with 20 bases between the two germline ends. From germline, CDR1 is SGHAT and CDR2 FQNNGV. This CDR3 comprises 17 residues. The CDR3 DNA reads as TGTGCCAGCAGCTTAGTTCTAATTAGCTTAATAGGGAATGAGCAGTTCTTC. Amino acids: CASSLVLISLIGNEQFF.

This clonotype was seen more than once but under ten times. V usage is TRBV6-5 and J usage is TRBJ1-2; D not certain. The CDR3 totals 13 residues. Germline V gene sequence: CDR1 MNHEY, CDR2 SVGAGI. Deletions cut 9 bases from V and 7 bases from J, with 18 bases between. In nucleotides, the CDR3 is TGTGCCAGTGGCCCCGCGGCGGGGTCTGGCTACACCTTC. Translating gives CASGPAAGSGYTF.

The chain joins TRBV20-1 to TRBJ1-2; D gene ambiguous. The CDR3 contains 13 residues. V was shortened by 0 bases and J by 0 bases, with 5 bases between the two germline ends. CDR1 is DFQATT and CDR2 is SNEGSKA in the germline V gene (reference sequence). CDR3 sequence: CSARDPTNYGYTF. CDR3 DNA: TGCAGTGCTAGAGATCCAACTAACTATGGCTACACCTTC.

The V gene is TRBV12-3 or TRBV12-4, the J gene TRBJ2-1; D is unresolved. This CDR3 has 11 residues. V was cut by 6 bases and J by 7 bases, with 7 bases left in between. The CDR3 sequence is CASREQNEQFF. DNA for the CDR3: TGTGCCAGCAGAGAACAGAATGAGCAGTTCTTC.

This chain uses TRBV9 with TRBJ2-3; 8 positions agree with TRBD2. After removal of 1 base from V and 1 base from J, the junction contained 5 bases not matched to a gene. The CDR3 has 16 residues. In germline, CDR1 is SGDLS, CDR2 YYNGEE. CDR3: CASSVSGRRGTDTQYF. DNA for the CDR3: TGTGCCAGCAGCGTAAGCGGGAGACGGGGCACAGATACGCAGTATTTT.

There are a few counts of this clonotype. The chain combines TRBV12-3 or TRBV12-4 with TRBJ1-2; D may be TRBD1 (5 bases). The CDR3 runs to 14 residues. V dropped 3 bases and J dropped 3 bases, with 11 bases sitting between them. In DNA, the CDR3 is TGTGCCAGCAGTTTGGGGGGGGGATACTATGGCTACACCTTC. Translating it yields CASSLGGGYYGYTF.

The chain carries TRBV6-1 and TRBJ1-1; unclear D gene. The germline gives CDR1 MNHNS, CDR2 SASEGT. Deletions cut 3 bases from V and 0 bases from J, with 5 bases between. The CDR3 runs to 13 residues. CDR3 nucleotides: TGTGCCAGCAGTGACCAACTGAACACTGAAGCTTTCTTT. Translation gives CASSDQLNTEAFF.

This clonotype was observed a few times. The rearrangement uses TRBV12-3 or TRBV12-4 and TRBJ2-1; TRBD1 aligns across 7 bases. Matching the DNA end better, TRBJ2-7 makes the J call doubtful. This CDR3 comprises 15 residues. The CDR3 loop reads CASSLYRGHLNEQYF. CDR3 bases: TGTGCCAGCAGTTTGTACAGGGGACACCTCAATGAGCAGTACTTC.

The sample holds one count of this clonotype. V gene TRBV27 combines with J gene TRBJ2-7, with D perhaps assigned TRBD1 or TRBD2 (5 bases each). Germline CDR1 reads MNHEY; CDR2 reads SMNVEV (reference sequence). The CDR3 is 14 amino acids. Between the trimmed V and J ends, which lost 5 bases and 5 bases, there was a span of 16 bases. The CDR3, as DNA: TGTGCCAGCAGTATACGACATGGGGGTCACGAGCAGTACTTC. Translated, it gives CASSIRHGGHEQYF.

The DNA for the CDR3 is TGTGCCAGCAGTTCTCACGAATCCGGGACACGCTCTGGAAACACCATATATTTT. Translating gives CASSSHESGTRSGNTIYF. The V and J genes are TRBV6-5 and TRBJ1-3; D might be TRBD1 (6 bases). V lost 4 bases to trimming and J lost 0 bases, with 19 bases between them. This CDR3 is 18 amino acids long. The germline V gene has CDR1 MNHEY and CDR2 SVGAGI.

This rearrangement joins TRBV7-9 to TRBJ2-1; 9 bases fit TRBD2. Per the germline V gene, CDR1 is SEHNR and CDR2 is FQNEAQ (reference sequence). The CDR3 contains 20 residues. With V trimmed by 5 bases and J by 2 bases, 19 bases remained unmatched. The DNA of the CDR3 is TGTGCCAGCAGCCCTACCGGAGGGTTGGCGGGAGGGCCCACCTACAATGAGCAGTTCTTC. Protein product: CASSPTGGLAGGPTYNEQFF.

This clonotype was picked up a small number of times. This chain uses TRBV18 with TRBJ2-1; D is unclear. The germline V gene encodes CDR1 KGHSH and CDR2 LQKENI. V was cut by 6 bases and J by 3 bases, with 18 bases left in between. CDR3 size: 16 residues. This CDR3 is CASSPSIIPSYNEQFF. Here the CDR3 DNA reads TGTGCCAGCTCGCCTTCGATCATTCCTAGCTACAATGAGCAGTTCTTC.

The chain uses TRBV3-1 and TRBJ2-5, with 9 positions matching TRBD1. TRBJ2-7 matches the DNA end more closely, so the J call is doubtful. Germline CDR1 is LGHDT and CDR2 is YNNKEL (reference sequence). This CDR3 is built from 14 residues. CDR3 amino acids: CASSPRTGEGEQYF. CDR3 DNA sequence: TGTGCCAGCAGCCCGCGGACAGGGGAAGGCGAGCAGTACTTC.